The rows below give T cell receptor beta chains drawn from one sample of a study of OX40 agonist ivuxolimab in advanced cancers. Clones were sequenced by immunoSEQ multiplex PCR, and TCRdb holds only the in-frame ones, with some missing. The table has about 110,000 clones, about 91% seen once. The material was CD4+ or CD8+ T cells sorted from blood, obtained in a trial of the OX40 agonist ivuxolimab. Every receptor here comes from an adult with an advanced solid tumor such as melanoma, head and neck, liver or kidney cancer. Both conserved end residues are part of each CDR3. The D gene is left open where the match is weak. Expanded clones get a size class; other rows say once, few or many, or leave the size out.

d_gene | j_gene | abundance | v_gene | CDR3aa | CDR3nt
NA | TRBJ2-7 | NA | TRBV5-1 | CASSLDWEPFYEQYF | TGCGCCAGCAGCTTGGACTGGGAGCCCTTCTACGAGCAGTACTTC
TRBD1 | TRBJ1-2 | NA | TRBV5-8 | CASSLGTGRGYTF | TGTGCCAGCAGCTTGGGGACAGGGAGGGGCTACACCTTC
NA | TRBJ2-2 | few | TRBV14 | CASSQEMVVAGELFF | TGTGCCAGCAGCCAAGAGATGGTCGTTGCCGGGGAGCTGTTTTTT
NA | TRBJ2-2 | NA | TRBV19 | CASSPREGELFF | TGTGCCAGTAGTCCCCGGGAAGGGGAGCTGTTTTTT
TRBD1 | TRBJ2-1 | NA | TRBV12-5 | CASGLGQGAYNEQFF | TGTGCTAGTGGTTTGGGACAGGGGGCTTACAATGAGCAGTTCTTC
NA | TRBJ2-1 | NA | TRBV29-1 | CSAGRPSSYNEQFF | TGCAGCGCCGGTCGACCGAGCTCCTACAATGAGCAGTTCTTC
TRBD2 | TRBJ2-2 | NA | TRBV5-1 | CASSAGGGTGELFF | TGCGCCAGCAGCGCGGGAGGGGGGACCGGGGAGCTGTTTTTT
TRBD1 | TRBJ2-1 | NA | TRBV5-4 | CASSLTGVAYNEQFF | TGTGCCAGCAGCTTGACAGGGGTTGCCTACAATGAGCAGTTCTTC
NA | TRBJ2-6 | NA | TRBV9 | CASSSQGGQKTSSGANVLTF | TGTGCCAGCAGCTCACAGGGAGGGCAAAAGACCAGCTCTGGGGCCAACGTCCTGACTTTC
TRBD1 | TRBJ2-3 | NA | TRBV19 | CASSLRQGVSTDTQYF | TGTGCCAGTAGTCTTCGACAGGGGGTAAGCACAGATACGCAGTATTTT
TRBD2 | TRBJ2-1 | NA | TRBV9 | CASSELAGGYNEQFF | TGTGCCAGCAGCGAACTAGCGGGAGGTTACAATGAGCAGTTCTTC
NA | TRBJ2-7 | NA | TRBV4-2 | CASSQLLPPEQYF | TGTGCCAGCAGCCAACTCCTCCCCCCCGAGCAGTACTTC
NA | TRBJ1-6 | NA | TRBV18 | CASSRTENNSPLHF | TGTGCCAGCTCAAGGACAGAGAATAATTCACCCCTCCACTTT
NA | TRBJ2-7 | NA | TRBV2 | CASSIPGEQYF | TGTGCCAGCAGTATCCCGGGGGAGCAGTACTTC
NA | TRBJ1-1 | NA | TRBV19 | CASSSYSVTRGVPEAFF | TGTGCCAGTAGTTCATACTCTGTCACTCGGGGAGTCCCTGAAGCTTTCTTT
TRBD1 | TRBJ1-5 | NA | TRBV6-5 | CASSPRQGMEPQHF | TGTGCCAGCAGTCCAAGACAGGGGATGGAGCCCCAGCATTTT
NA | TRBJ2-5 | once | TRBV18 | CASSPAGLGRETQYF | TGTGCCAGCTCACCAGCGGGACTCGGGCGGGAGACCCAGTACTTC
TRBD1 | TRBJ1-2 | once | TRBV19 | CASRRTGIYGYTF | TGTGCCAGTAGACGGACAGGCATTTATGGCTACACCTTC
TRBD1 | TRBJ2-1 | NA | TRBV19 | CASSTRDRGRDEQFF | TGTGCCAGTAGTACCCGGGACAGGGGGCGCGATGAGCAGTTCTTC
TRBD2 | TRBJ2-2 | NA | TRBV10-3 | CAISEREYDTGELFF | TGTGCCATCAGCGAGCGGGAGTACGACACCGGGGAGCTGTTTTTT
TRBD1 | TRBJ1-1 | NA | TRBV11-1 | CASSFGGTAWGTEAFF | TGTGCCAGCAGCTTCGGTGGGACAGCCTGGGGGACTGAAGCTTTCTTT
TRBD1 | TRBJ1-5 | NA | TRBV10-1 | CASSPGTGNQPQHF | TGCGCCAGCAGCCCCGGGACAGGGAATCAGCCCCAGCATTTT
NA | TRBJ2-7 | NA | TRBV20-1 | CSASRAYEQYF | TGCAGTGCTTCTAGAGCCTACGAGCAGTACTTC
NA | TRBJ1-2 | NA | TRBV27 | CASSPFRDHPSYGYTF | TGTGCCAGCAGTCCGTTCCGGGACCACCCTAGCTATGGCTACACCTTC